Reported below is one T cell receptor beta chain. Its antigen remains undetermined. Per-base qualities were not stored, and no clone one base away is much larger. The sample is drawn from a study of sequential checkpoint blockade in melanoma (dated by TCRdb to about 2019). Turning to the overall study: In a 1:1 randomization, patients received either first-line nivolumab then ipilimumab (arm A) or ipilimumab then nivolumab (arm B). Maintenance nivolumab came after each of the two trial sequences.

Sample treatment or condition, as interpreted from the label and publication: randomized to nivolumab then ipilimumab (arm A) or the reverse (arm B). No trial patient had received prior DNA-damaging chemotherapy. A FACS Aria II flow cytometer was used to sort live CD3+CD8+ cells that were negative for CD19 and CD56 from thawed PBMCs. Samples came from patients with melanoma in CheckMate 064, a randomized, open-label phase II trial of sequential checkpoint blockade. Peripheral blood mononuclear cells were collected by leukapheresis, purified with Ficoll-Paque, and frozen in human serum with about 9.6% DMSO. Immediately after sorting, the purity of sorted blood CD3+CD8+ cells was verified to be >98%, after which DNA was extracted. Inclusive of the bounding cysteine and phenylalanine, the CDR3 is 14 residues long. Solely the CDR3 DNA is kept, with 42 bases framed from the first base. CDR1 and CDR2 were assigned from the germline V gene as SQVTM and ANQGSEA.

The immunoSEQ Assay was used to immunosequence TCRbeta CDR3 regions from genomic DNA. Prior to high-throughput sequencing, genomic DNA was amplified by bias-controlled multiplex PCR. In the paper's pipeline: To quantify the absolute abundance of each unique TCRbeta CDR3 region, the sequences were collapsed and filtered. Clonality was defined as 1 minus Pielou's evenness and was calculated using productive rearrangements only. A previously published method was used to identify clones with significantly greater frequencies in on-treatment samples than in baseline samples. TCRdb limited this immuneACCESS table to in-frame rearrangements with V and J called. A share of clones is missing; checked studies link under half to unresolved V genes, and the rest is unexplained. V and J calls and clone size come straight from that table; D and trimming were deduced from the DNA. This sample has around 13,000 clones in its table, and around 69% of those were observed once. In total, the top ten clones hold 40% to 60% of the sample.

The study at large found these results: Larger, independent patient cohorts are needed to validate the response-prediction model that combines TCR metrics and mutation burden.

This receptor was taken from a human patient with melanoma. Some clones in this sample may be carry-over from other donors' samples. The chain joins TRBV29-1 to TRBJ2-5; TRBD1 agrees with 7 junctional bases. The J call may be incorrect, as the DNA end agrees better with TRBJ2-7. The starting material was CD8+ T cells sorted from blood (inferred from file names), obtained from a patient given nivolumab and ipilimumab in sequence. Here the CDR3 is given as CSVVSGQSTYEQYF. The sequence in DNA is TGCAGCGTTGTTTCGGGACAGTCAACCTACGAGCAGTACTTC.